Listed below are T cell receptor beta chains from one sample, sequenced in a study of cytomegalovirus exposure and HLA in healthy donors. Sequencing used immunoSEQ multiplex PCR; TCRdb keeps in-frame clones, though not all of them. The profile shows about 150,000 clones, 65% to 90% of them singletons. The sample was PBMCs. All receptors come from a man aged 18 to 35 in good health and CMV-seropositive. CDR3s include the opening cysteine and the closing phenylalanine or tryptophan. A D gene is named only where the DNA matches it firmly. Clone size appears in some rows only: once, few, many, or a class for an expanded clone.

TRBV7-2	TRBJ1-5	-	-	TGTGCCAGCAGCTCCCGGCGGCTACAGGTTGGGAATCAGCCCCAGCATTTT	CASSSRRLQVGNQPQHF
TRBV7-2	TRBJ1-2	-	-	TGTGCCAGCAGCTTAGCGCTGGGGGGACGGGGCTACACCTTC	CASSLALGGRGYTF
TRBV29-1	TRBJ2-7	TRBD2	-	TGCAGCGACCAAGGGCTAGCGGGAGGGCCTTTTTACGAGCAGTACTTC	CSDQGLAGGPFYEQYF
TRBV6-6	TRBJ1-2	-	-	TGTGCCAGCACCACGAGGGATGGTAACTATGGCTACACCTTC	CASTTRDGNYGYTF
TRBV27	TRBJ2-2	TRBD1	once	TGTGCCAGCAGTTTATTCGGGGGGACAGGGACGAACACCGGGGAGCTGTTTTTT	CASSLFGGTGTNTGELFF
TRBV29-1	TRBJ1-1	-	-	TGCAGCGCGGTCGACAGTGTCACTGAAGCTTTCTTT	CSAVDSVTEAFF
TRBV30	TRBJ1-5	-	-	TGTGCCTGGAGTGCAAGGGGCAGGGGTAGCAATCAGCCCCAGCATTTT	CAWSARGRGSNQPQHF
TRBV7-6	TRBJ1-3	-	-	TGTGCCAGCAGCTTGACAGATCCATCCTCTGGAAACACCATATATTTT	CASSLTDPSSGNTIYF
TRBV6-6	TRBJ2-1	TRBD2	-	TGTGCCAGCAGTCCCGGGACTAGCGGGGGAGGTGAGCAGTTCTTC	CASSPGTSGGGEQFF
TRBV5-1	TRBJ2-5	TRBD2	-	TGCGCCACGGGAGCGGGGGGGCCGCGGGAGACCCAGTACTTC	CATGAGGPRETQYF
TRBV15	TRBJ2-3	-	-	TGTGCCACCAGCATTAGGGCCCAGGGTAGAGATACGCAGTATTTT	CATSIRAQGRDTQYF
TRBV19	TRBJ2-1	-	-	TGTGCCAGCGCGGGGTACAATGAGCAGTTCTTC	CASAGYNEQFF
TRBV6-5	TRBJ1-2	TRBD1	-	TGTGCCAGCAGGGCAGGGGGCAGGTATGGCTACACCTTC	CASRAGGRYGYTF
TRBV4-1	TRBJ2-1	TRBD2	-	TGCGCCAGCAGCCAACCGGGACTAGCGGGGGTCCGAGGGTACAATGAGCAGTTCTTC	CASSQPGLAGVRGYNEQFF
TRBV9	TRBJ2-3	TRBD2	-	TGTGCCAGCGGGGGACTAGCGGGGGGGCCCCCAGATACGCAGTATTTT	CASGGLAGGPPDTQYF
TRBV7-2	TRBJ2-5	TRBD2	-	TGTGCCAGCAGCCAACCTAGCGGGGGGCCCGCCCGGACCCAGTACTTC	CASSQPSGGPARTQYF
TRBV7-2	TRBJ2-5	TRBD2	-	TGTGCCAGCAGCTGGGCTAGCGGGGGGCGCCAAGAGACCCAGTACTTC	CASSWASGGRQETQYF
TRBV6-5	TRBJ2-7	TRBD2	-	TGTGCCAGCTGCGACGGGGGGAGGAGGTACGAGCAGTACTTC	CASCDGGRRYEQYF
TRBV13	TRBJ2-7	-	few	TGTGCCAGCGGCCAGGCCTACGAGCAGTACTTC	CASGQAYEQYF
TRBV4-1	TRBJ1-1	TRBD1	-	TGCGCCAGCAGAGCAACAGGGGGCACTGAAGCTTTCTTT	CASRATGGTEAFF
TRBV19	TRBJ2-7	-	-	TGTGCCAGTAGTGTGTGGACAGCGGCATCCTACGAGCAGTACTTC	CASSVWTAASYEQYF
TRBV5-1	TRBJ2-1	-	-	TGCGCCAGCAGCGGGGACACTAGCGCCAACAATGAGCAGTTCTTC	CASSGDTSANNEQFF
TRBV5-6	TRBJ1-2	-	-	TGTGCCAGCAGCAGGGGCGCCATCGATGGCTACACCTTC	CASSRGAIDGYTF
TRBV4-1	TRBJ1-3	-	-	TGCGCCAGCAGCCATCCCGGGACTAACCCGTTGCGAGACACCATATATTTT	CASSHPGTNPLRDTIYF
TRBV18	TRBJ2-5	-	-	TGTGCCAGCTCACCCCGCAACTCCGCAGGGGAAGAGACCCAGTACTTC	CASSPRNSAGEETQYF
TRBV6-4	TRBJ1-2	-	once	TGTGCCAGCAGACCCGACCAACTAGCTAACTATGGCTACACCTTC	CASRPDQLANYGYTF
TRBV2	TRBJ2-7	-	-	TGTGCCAGCAGTGAAAGGGGCCCCCTAGGGTACTTC	CASSERGPLGYF
TRBV30	TRBJ2-1	TRBD2	-	TGTGCCTGGAGGGGGGGACTAGCGGGAGGGATGTTCCGGAGAGAGCATGAGCAGTTCTTC	CAWRGGLAGGMFRREHEQFF
TRBV6-5	TRBJ1-5	TRBD1	once	TGTGCCAGCAGTCCGACCGGGACAGGGAATCAGCCCCAGCATTTT	CASSPTGTGNQPQHF
TRBV21-1	TRBJ1-2	-	few	TGTGCCAGCAGCAAAGACCGGGACAGGGGCGCTGGCTATGGCTACACCTTC	CASSKDRDRGAGYGYTF
TRBV2	TRBJ1-2	-	-	TGTGCCAGCAGTGAGGCCTGGCGGGAAGCTAACTATGGCTACACCTTC	CASSEAWREANYGYTF